The 10 T cell receptor beta chains listed next were all sequenced from one sample in a study of regulatory T cells in long-lasting Graves disease. The time point here: persistent/refractory GD, antithyroid drugs over 5 years with positive TRAb. The authors made the TCR library using RNA they extracted from PBMCs. Relying on iRepertoire HTBI primers and Arm-PCR of CDR3 regions, the team built TCR beta libraries. Each CDR3 protein gets one entry after TCRdb re-called the multiplex PCR reads with MiXCR. The data hold a few hundred thousand distinct CDR3 sequences, with around 23% observed a single time. The sequencing here drew on peripheral blood mononuclear cells (PBMCs), taken when the disease was refractory, from a patient treated with antithyroid drugs. The receptor source for this set is a female donor with Graves disease.

This chain uses TRBV20-1 with TRBJ2-1, with TRBD2 as a possible D gene (6 bases). Trimming took off 6 bases at V and 7 bases at J, with 19 bases between the two ends. The CDR3 totals 14 residues. CDR1 DFQATT and CDR2 SNEGSKA come from the germline V gene (reference sequence). The CDR3 DNA follows: TGCAGTGCCGAGGAGGGTAAGCTAGGGAATGAGCAGTTCTTC. It yields the protein CSAEEGKLGNEQFF.

This clonotype was found a few times. The V gene is TRBV24-1, the J gene TRBJ1-1; D call uncertain. V lost 12 bases to trimming and J lost 0 bases, with 10 bases between them. CDR1 and CDR2 (germline): KGHDR, SFDVKD. This CDR3 is 12 amino acids long. The CDR3, as DNA: TGTGCCCCTCACACTTTGAACACTGAAGCTTTCTTT. It yields the protein CAPHTLNTEAFF.

J is TRBJ2-7 and V is TRBV29-1; D gene uncertain. This CDR3 contains 11 residues. Germline lookup yields CDR1 SQVTM and CDR2 ANQGSEA. Trimming took 1 base from V and 5 from J, leaving 6 bases between them. CDR3 protein: CSVEGPDEQYF. In DNA form, the CDR3 reads TGCAGCGTTGAAGGCCCCGACGAGCAGTACTTC.

Turning to this clonotype: A much larger clone sits a single nucleotide away, making a read error possible. Because the CDR3 is missing its conserved closing phenylalanine or tryptophan, this is likely a read error. The DNA is omitted, as the CDR3 cannot be located on it reliably, and the CDR3 follows TCRdb's listing. The chain recombines TRBV18 with TRBJ1-1; the table's TRBD1 call for D was not verified on the DNA. The CDR3 spans 13 residues, counting both ends. Germline CDR1 reads KGHSH; CDR2 reads LQKENI. The CDR3 here is CASSPPPQDRVVS.

The CDR3 sequence: CASNFGDTSYNEQFF. Here the CDR3 DNA reads TGTGCCAGCAACTTCGGGGACACTTCCTACAATGAGCAGTTCTTC. V gene TRBV12-3 or TRBV12-4 combines with J gene TRBJ2-1; the D gene is possibly TRBD1 (6 bases). CDR3 length: 15 residues. The ends were cut back, 7 bases at V and 1 base at J, with 14 bases in the middle.

This chain joins TRBV6-5 and TRBJ2-1; 13 nucleotides agree with TRBD2. Germline V CDR1 and CDR2: MNHEY, SVGAGI. The CDR3 has 18 amino acids. V dropped 3 bases and J dropped 4; count of bases not matched to a gene: 9. The CDR3 spells CASSYPIGTSGDYNEQFF. As DNA, the CDR3 is TGTGCCAGCAGTTATCCGATTGGGACTAGCGGGGATTACAATGAGCAGTTCTTC.

This clonotype was observed many times. The rearrangement links TRBV11-2 to TRBJ1-4; 8 nucleotides agree with TRBD1. The J segment lost 4 bases and the V segment lost 5 bases, leaving 9 bases of the junction unmatched. The CDR3 is made up of 16 amino acids. Per germline, CDR1 SGHAT and CDR2 FQNNGV. The CDR3 region is CASSPRGRKDNEKLFF. CDR3 sequence (DNA): TGTGCCAGCAGCCCCAGGGGGCGCAAGGATAATGAAAAACTGTTTTTT.

CDR3 nucleotides: TGTGCCAGTAGTATAATCGACAGCCCTATTGGTGGGGCCCAGCATTTT. Translation: CASSIIDSPIGGAQHF. This chain joins TRBV19 and TRBJ1-5, with D possibly being TRBD1 (5 bases). Trimming removed 2 bases from V and 11 bases from J, with 22 bases in between. The germline V gene has CDR1 LNHDA and CDR2 SQIVND (reference sequence). The CDR3 totals 16 residues.

This clonotype has just a few counts. V gene TRBV7-9 combines with J gene TRBJ2-5; maybe TRBD2 (6 bases). This CDR3 contains 15 residues. CDR1 is SEHNR, CDR2 FQNEAQ, per germline (reference sequence). V was shortened by 0 bases and J by 1 base, with 9 bases between the two germline ends. CDR3 sequence reads: CASSLAEGPQETQYF. CDR3 coding DNA: TGTGCCAGCAGCTTAGCGGAGGGACCCCAAGAGACCCAGTACTTC.

This clonotype was counted only a few times. The J gene is TRBJ1-6, the V gene TRBV25-1, with D perhaps TRBD1 (6 bases). V was trimmed by 6 bases and J by 2 bases, leaving 11 bases between them. The CDR3 has 15 amino acids. Per germline, CDR1 MGHDK and CDR2 SYGVNS. CDR3 in DNA: TGTGCCAGCAGGGACAGCCTACCCTATAATTCACCCCTCCACTTT. Its translation is CASRDSLPYNSPLHF. Based on the CDR3 plus reference TRBV25-1 and TRBJ1-6, the full variable domain is EADIYQTPRYLVIGTGKKITLECSQTMGHDKMYWYQQDPGMELHLIHYSYGVNSTEKGDLSSESTVSRIRTEHFPLTLESARPSHTSQYLCASRDSLPYNSPLHFGNGTRLTVT.